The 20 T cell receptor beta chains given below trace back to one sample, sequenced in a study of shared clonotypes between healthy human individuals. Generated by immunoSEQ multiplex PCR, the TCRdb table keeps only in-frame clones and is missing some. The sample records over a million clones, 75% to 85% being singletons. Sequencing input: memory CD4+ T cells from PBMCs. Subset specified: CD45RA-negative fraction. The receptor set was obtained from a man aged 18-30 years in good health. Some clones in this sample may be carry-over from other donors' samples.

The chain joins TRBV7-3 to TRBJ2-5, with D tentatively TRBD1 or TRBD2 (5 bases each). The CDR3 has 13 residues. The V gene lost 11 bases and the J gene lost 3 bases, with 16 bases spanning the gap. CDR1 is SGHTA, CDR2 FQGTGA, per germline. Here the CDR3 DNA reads TGTGCCTCCGCCCCCGGGGCCGAAGAGACCCAGTACTTC. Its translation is CASAPGAEETQYF.

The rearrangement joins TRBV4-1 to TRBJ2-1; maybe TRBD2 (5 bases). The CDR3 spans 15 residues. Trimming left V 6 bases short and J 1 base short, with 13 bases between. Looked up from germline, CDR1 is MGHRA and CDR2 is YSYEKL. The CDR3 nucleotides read TGCGCCAGCAGGGGAGCCAGGAGGTCCTACAATGAGCAGTTCTTC. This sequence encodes CASRGARRSYNEQFF.

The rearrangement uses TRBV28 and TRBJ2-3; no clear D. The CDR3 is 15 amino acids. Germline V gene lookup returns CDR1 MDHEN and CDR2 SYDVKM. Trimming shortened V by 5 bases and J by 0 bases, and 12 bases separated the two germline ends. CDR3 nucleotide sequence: TGTGCCAGCAGTCCTGGACGCGCGAGCACAGATACGCAGTATTTT. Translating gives CASSPGRASTDTQYF.

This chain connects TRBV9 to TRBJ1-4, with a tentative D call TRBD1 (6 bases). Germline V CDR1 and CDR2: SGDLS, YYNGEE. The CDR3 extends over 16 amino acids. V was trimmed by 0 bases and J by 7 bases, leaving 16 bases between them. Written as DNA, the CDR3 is TGTGCCAGCAGCGTAGGGAACACAGGGAGGGTTGAAAAACTGTTTTTT. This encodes CASSVGNTGRVEKLFF.

For the CDR3, the DNA is TGTGCCAGCAGCGTAGAAGGGTCTTACACAGATACGCAGTATTTT. This encodes CASSVEGSYTDTQYF. The gene calls are TRBV9 and TRBJ2-3; no clear D gene. The CDR3 is 15 amino acids. Germline lookup yields CDR1 SGDLS and CDR2 YYNGEE. V was pared by 0 bases and J by 2 bases, with 10 bases between.

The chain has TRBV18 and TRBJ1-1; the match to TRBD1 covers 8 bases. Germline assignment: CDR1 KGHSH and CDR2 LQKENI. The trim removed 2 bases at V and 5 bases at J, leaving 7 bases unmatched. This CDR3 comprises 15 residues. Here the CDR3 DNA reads TGTGCCAGCTCACCAAGTACAGGGGGGGTGACTGAAGCTTTCTTT. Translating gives CASSPSTGGVTEAFF. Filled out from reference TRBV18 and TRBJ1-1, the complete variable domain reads NAGVMQNPRHLVRRRGQEARLRCSPMKGHSHVYWYRQLPEEGLKFMVYLQKENIIDESGMPKERFSAEFPKEGPSILRIQQVVRGDSAAYFCASSPSTGGVTEAFFGQGTRLTVV.

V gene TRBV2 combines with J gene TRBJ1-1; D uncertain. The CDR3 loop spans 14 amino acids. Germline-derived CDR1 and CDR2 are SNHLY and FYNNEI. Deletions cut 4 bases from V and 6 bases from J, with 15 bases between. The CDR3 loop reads CASSAGSRFAEAFF. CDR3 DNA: TGTGCCAGCAGTGCGGGGTCCCGGTTCGCTGAAGCTTTCTTT.

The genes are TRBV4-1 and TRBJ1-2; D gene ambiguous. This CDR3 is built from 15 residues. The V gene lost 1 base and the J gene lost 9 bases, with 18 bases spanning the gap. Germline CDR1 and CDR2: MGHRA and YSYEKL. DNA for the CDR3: TGCGCCAGCAGCCAAGTTCTAGCGGCAGATCGGAGCTACACCTTC. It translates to CASSQVLAADRSYTF.

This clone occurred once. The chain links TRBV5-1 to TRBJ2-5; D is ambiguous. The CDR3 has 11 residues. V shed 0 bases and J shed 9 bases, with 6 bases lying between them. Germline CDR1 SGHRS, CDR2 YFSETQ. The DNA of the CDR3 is TGCGCCAGCAGCTTGGATCAGGCCCAGTACTTC. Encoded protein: CASSLDQAQYF.

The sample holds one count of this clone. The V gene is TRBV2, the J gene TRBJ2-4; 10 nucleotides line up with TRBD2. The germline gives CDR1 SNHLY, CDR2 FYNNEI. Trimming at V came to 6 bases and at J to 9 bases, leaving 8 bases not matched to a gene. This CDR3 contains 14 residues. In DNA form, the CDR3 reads TGTGCCAGCAGCCCCCTGGTAGCGGGAGGCATTCAGTACTTC. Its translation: CASSPLVAGGIQYF.

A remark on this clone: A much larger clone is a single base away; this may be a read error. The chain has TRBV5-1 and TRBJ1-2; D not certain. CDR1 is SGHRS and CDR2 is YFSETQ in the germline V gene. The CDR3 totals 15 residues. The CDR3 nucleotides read TGCGCCAGCAGCGCGGGCTCATCCAACATCTATGGCCACACCTTC. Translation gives CASSAGSSNIYGHTF.

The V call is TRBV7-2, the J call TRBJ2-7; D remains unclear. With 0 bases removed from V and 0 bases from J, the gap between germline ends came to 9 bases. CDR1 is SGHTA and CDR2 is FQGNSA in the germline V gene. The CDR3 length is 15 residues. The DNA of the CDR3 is TGTGCCAGCAGCTTAGCGCTTGGCCTCTCCTACGAGCAGTACTTC. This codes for CASSLALGLSYEQYF.

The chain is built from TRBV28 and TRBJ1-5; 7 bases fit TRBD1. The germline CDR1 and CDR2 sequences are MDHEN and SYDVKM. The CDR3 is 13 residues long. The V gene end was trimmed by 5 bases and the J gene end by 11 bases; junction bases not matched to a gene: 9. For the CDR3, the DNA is TGTGCCAGCAGTGAGACAGGGTTGCCGACCCAGCATTTT. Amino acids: CASSETGLPTQHF.

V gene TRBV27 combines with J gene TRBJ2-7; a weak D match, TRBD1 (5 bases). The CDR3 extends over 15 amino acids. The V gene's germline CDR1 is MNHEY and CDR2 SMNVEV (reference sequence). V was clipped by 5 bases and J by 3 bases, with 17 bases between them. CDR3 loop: CASSILDTIDYEQYF. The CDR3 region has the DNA TGTGCCAGCAGTATCCTGGACACGATAGACTACGAGCAGTACTTC.

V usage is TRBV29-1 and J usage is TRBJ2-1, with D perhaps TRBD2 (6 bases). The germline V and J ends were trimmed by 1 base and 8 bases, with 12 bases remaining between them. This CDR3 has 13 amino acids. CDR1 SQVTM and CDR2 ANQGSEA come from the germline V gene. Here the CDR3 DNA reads TGCAGCGTTGAAGGGCCCGGGGGAGATGAGCAGTTCTTC. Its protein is CSVEGPGGDEQFF.

CDR3 coding DNA: TGTGCCACGAGGACAGGGCCGGCCGGGGAGCTGTTTTTT. This gives the protein CATRTGPAGELFF. The gene calls are TRBV2 and TRBJ2-2, with 8 bases lining up with TRBD1. Trimming removed 10 bases from V and 6 bases from J; junction bases left unmatched: 7. The CDR3 runs 13 residues. Germline V gene data show CDR1 as SNHLY and CDR2 as FYNNEI.

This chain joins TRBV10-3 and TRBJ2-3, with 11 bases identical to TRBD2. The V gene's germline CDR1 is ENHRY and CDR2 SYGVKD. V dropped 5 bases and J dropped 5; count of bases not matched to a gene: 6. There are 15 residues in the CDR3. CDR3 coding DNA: TGTGCCATCAGTCTATTAGCGGGAGGGAGAGATACGCAGTATTTT. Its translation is CAISLLAGGRDTQYF.

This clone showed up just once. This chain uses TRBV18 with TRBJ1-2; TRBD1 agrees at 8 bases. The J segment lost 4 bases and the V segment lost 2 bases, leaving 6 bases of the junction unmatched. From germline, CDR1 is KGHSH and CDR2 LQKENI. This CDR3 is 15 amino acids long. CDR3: CASSPSPRGLYGYTF. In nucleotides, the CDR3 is TGTGCCAGCTCACCATCACCCAGGGGGCTCTATGGCTACACCTTC. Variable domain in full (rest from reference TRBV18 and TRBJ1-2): NAGVMQNPRHLVRRRGQEARLRCSPMKGHSHVYWYRQLPEEGLKFMVYLQKENIIDESGMPKERFSAEFPKEGPSILRIQQVVRGDSAAYFCASSPSPRGLYGYTFGSGTRLTVV.

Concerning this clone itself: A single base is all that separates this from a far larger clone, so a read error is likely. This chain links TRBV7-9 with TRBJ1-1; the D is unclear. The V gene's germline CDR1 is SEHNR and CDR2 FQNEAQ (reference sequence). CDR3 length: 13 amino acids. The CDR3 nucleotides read TGTGCCAGCAGTAGCAAGCTGAACACTGGAGCTTTCTTT. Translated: CASSSKLNTGAFF.

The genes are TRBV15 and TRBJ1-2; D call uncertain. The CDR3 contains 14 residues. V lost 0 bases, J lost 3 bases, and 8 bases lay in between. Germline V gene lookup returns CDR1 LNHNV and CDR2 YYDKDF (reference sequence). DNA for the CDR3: TGTGCCACCAGCAGAGATAGGGCGGACTATGGCTACACCTTC. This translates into CATSRDRADYGYTF.